This entry features one T cell receptor (beta chain) sequence. Measured with immunoSEQ multiplex PCR; TCRdb has only the in-frame clones, and not every one. Among around 84,000 clones listed, under 95% were seen once. The data were obtained in a study of OX40 agonist ivuxolimab in advanced cancers. Study context: Ivuxolimab was delivered to patients intravenously every 2 weeks at doses spanning 0.01 to 10 mg/kg. The dose-escalation group included hepatocellular carcinoma, melanoma, renal cell carcinoma and head and neck cancer.

This CDR3 region has 14 residues. CDR1 and CDR2 (germline): SGHNT, YENEEA. Between the trimmed V and J ends, which lost 0 bases and 3 bases, there was a span of 9 bases. The genes are TRBV11-3 and TRBJ2-7, with TRBD2 as a possible D gene (6 bases). The input for sequencing was CD4+ or CD8+ T cells sorted from blood, taken in a trial of the OX40 agonist ivuxolimab. The receptor was derived from an adult with an advanced solid tumor such as melanoma, head and neck, liver or kidney cancer. CDR3 nucleotides: TGTGCCAGCAGCTTAGACGGGAGCAGCTACGAGCAGTACTTC. This gives the protein CASSLDGSSYEQYF.